This is a list of T cell receptor beta chains from one sample in a study of blood T cells in healthy people across ages. TCRdb called the 5' RACE reads again in MiXCR, with one record for every CDR3 protein. Of approximately 690,000 distinct CDR3 sequences in the sample, around 38% are singletons; the top ten hold about 30%. The sample was blood. These receptors originate from a man aged 80 or over in good health. Both conserved end residues are part of each CDR3. The D gene is left open where the match is weak. Not all rows give a size; the values are once, few, many and, for expanded clones, a class.

clone_size j_call v_call d_call cdr3_aa cdr3_nt
few TRBJ2-6 TRBV5-1 . CASSSEGQSGANVLTF TGCGCCAGCAGCTCCGAGGGGCAATCTGGGGCCAACGTCCTGACTTTC
few TRBJ2-3 TRBV20-1 . CSARDRGSVASTDTQYF TGCAGTGCTAGAGATCGGGGCAGCGTCGCTAGCACAGATACGCAGTATTTT
. TRBJ2-3 TRBV5-1 . CASSPAASSAGDTQYF TGCGCCAGCAGCCCGGCGGCCAGTTCCGCGGGAGATACGCAGTATTTT
few TRBJ1-6 TRBV9 . CASSRENNSPLHF TGTGCCAGCAGTCGGGAAAATAATTCACCCCTCCACTTT
. TRBJ2-7 TRBV5-6 . CASSHGLQGPYEQYF TGTGCCAGCAGCCACGGGTTGCAGGGACCCTACGAGCAGTACTTC
few TRBJ1-3 TRBV10-1 . CASSAKGGQSIYF TGCGCCAGCAGTGCCAAGGGAGGACAGTCCATATATTTT
many TRBJ1-2 TRBV29-1 TRBD1 CSVDTGGGYGYTF TGCAGCGTAGACACAGGGGGCGGCTATGGCTACACCTTC
few TRBJ2-6 TRBV28 . CASSLGWRDPSGANVLTF TGTGCCAGCAGTTTGGGGTGGAGGGATCCCTCTGGGGCCAACGTCCTGACTTTC
few TRBJ2-3 TRBV7-3 . CASSLTSADTQYF TGTGCCAGCAGCTTAACATCGGCAGATACGCAGTATTTT
. TRBJ2-7 TRBV6-2/TRBV6-3 TRBD2 CASSGTSGIGNEQYF TGTGCCAGCAGTGGGACTAGCGGGATCGGGAACGAGCAGTACTTC
. TRBJ1-1 TRBV5-1 TRBD1 CASSFDREDQFNTEAFF TGCGCCAGCAGCTTCGACAGGGAGGATCAGTTCAACACTGAAGCTTTCTTT
. TRBJ2-3 TRBV3-1 TRBD2 CASSQRARTSGQDTQYF TGTGCCAGCAGCCAACGTGCCCGGACTAGCGGGCAAGATACGCAGTATTTT